This entry lists 24 T cell receptor beta chains sequenced from one sample in a study of T cells in localized non-small cell lung cancer. Assay: immunoSEQ multiplex PCR; the TCRdb copy retains only in-frame clones and omits some. The sample holds fewer than 35,000 clones, nearly 80% seen once. Sequenced material: peripheral blood, taken before any cancer treatment. The receptors originated from a male donor older than 55 with stage II squamous cell lung carcinoma.

This sequence joins TRBV5-4 and TRBJ2-1; the D gene is possibly TRBD2 (5 bases). There are 12 residues in the CDR3. The germline CDR1 and CDR2 sequences are SGHNT and YYREEE (reference sequence). Trimming cost V 0 bases and J 15 bases, with 13 bases left between them. CDR3: CASSLASGFWFF. CDR3 bases: TGTGCCAGCAGCTTGGCGTCGGGGTTTTGGTTCTTC.

The chain is built from TRBV19 and TRBJ1-1; no clear D. V lost 3 bases and J 11 bases, leaving 13 bases between the germline ends. Germline V gives CDR1 LNHDA, CDR2 SQIVND (reference sequence). This CDR3 is built from 12 residues. CDR3 sequence: CASSMQNVGAFF. For the CDR3, the DNA is TGTGCCAGTAGTATGCAAAACGTAGGGGCTTTCTTT. Supplemented by reference TRBV19 and TRBJ1-1, the full variable domain reads DGGITQSPKYLFRKEGQNVTLSCEQNLNHDAMYWYRQDPGQGLRLIYYSQIVNDFQKGDIAEGYSVSREKKESFPLTVTSAQKNPTAFYLCASSMQNVGAFFGQGTRLTVV.

The chain employs TRBV19 and TRBJ1-3, with D unresolved. Germline CDR1 LNHDA, CDR2 SQIVND (reference sequence). V lost 7 bases, J lost 0 bases, and 13 bases lay in between. The CDR3 has 15 residues. Here the CDR3 DNA reads TGTGCCAGTACCATACCTGAAAGCTCTGGAAACACCATATATTTT. Translated, it gives CASTIPESSGNTIYF.

Comments on this clone: The same CDR3 is also encoded by other DNA sequences in this sample. The rearrangement joins TRBV5-1 to TRBJ2-5; 7 bases map to TRBD1. The CDR3 contains 13 residues. V trimming: 4 bases; J trimming: 3 bases; junction bases outside the gene matches: 3. Looked up from germline, CDR1 is SGHRS and CDR2 is YFSETQ. CDR3 bases: TGCGCCAGCAGCCTAGGACAGGAAGAGACCCAGTACTTC. Residues: CASSLGQEETQYF.

The chain has TRBV6-5 and TRBJ1-1, with D unclear. The germline V and J ends were trimmed by 8 bases and 0 bases, with 7 bases remaining between them. This CDR3 has 12 residues. Per the germline V gene, CDR1 is MNHEY and CDR2 is SVGAGI. The DNA for the CDR3 is TGTGCCAGCGGACGCATGAACACTGAAGCTTTCTTT. This sequence encodes CASGRMNTEAFF.

The V call is TRBV6-1, the J call TRBJ1-1; D remains ambiguous. Germline V gives CDR1 MNHNS, CDR2 SASEGT. The CDR3 is 12 residues long. The V gene lost 8 bases and the J gene lost 7 bases, with 14 bases spanning the gap. CDR3 amino acids: CASRSRQVEAFF. The DNA for the CDR3 is TGTGCCAGCCGATCGAGGCAGGTTGAAGCTTTCTTT.

The chain is built from TRBV6-5 and TRBJ2-5; D remains unclear. Germline lookup yields CDR1 MNHEY and CDR2 SVGAGI. CDR3 length equals 14 residues. Between the trimmed V and J ends, which lost 4 bases and 4 bases, there was a span of 13 bases. The CDR3 DNA is TGTGCCAGCAGTTTCAGGAGTTCTAGAGAGACCCAGTACTTC. It codes for CASSFRSSRETQYF.

This chain connects TRBV5-1 to TRBJ2-3; TRBD2 aligns across 14 bases. Looked up from germline, CDR1 is SGHRS and CDR2 is YFSETQ. The CDR3 is 16 amino acids. With 0 bases clipped from V and 6 bases from J, the junction kept 3 bases outside the gene matches. CDR3 sequence reads: CASSLGLAGGLDTQYF. DNA of the CDR3: TGCGCCAGCAGCTTGGGACTAGCGGGAGGGCTTGATACGCAGTATTTT.

V usage is TRBV9 and J usage is TRBJ1-6, with 8 bases matching TRBD1. With 0 bases clipped from V and 0 bases from J, the junction kept 5 bases outside the gene matches. Looked up from germline, CDR1 is SGDLS and CDR2 is YYNGEE. CDR3 length equals 18 residues. CDR3 protein: CASSVESGQGSYNSPLHF. CDR3 DNA sequence: TGTGCCAGCAGCGTAGAATCTGGACAGGGCTCCTATAATTCACCCCTCCACTTT.

The chain is built from TRBV21-1 and TRBJ2-7; TRBD2, the table's D call, lacks a check against the DNA. TRBV21-1 is classified as a pseudogene. This CDR3 is 16 amino acids long. CDR3: CASSKFGWNGVYEQYF. CDR3 in DNA: TGTGCCAGCAGCAAATTTGGGTGGAACGGGGTCTACGAGCAGTACTTC.

The chain is built from TRBV7-2 and TRBJ1-4, with unresolved D. The CDR3 runs to 15 residues. In germline, CDR1 is SGHTA, CDR2 FQGNSA. The V gene lost 5 bases and the J gene lost 6 bases, with 16 bases spanning the gap. The CDR3 reads CASSTKGGRYEKLFF. In nucleotides, the CDR3 is TGTGCCAGCAGCACTAAGGGAGGAAGATATGAAAAACTGTTTTTT.

The chain combines TRBV5-4 with TRBJ2-7; 8 nucleotides align to TRBD1. The CDR3 extends over 12 amino acids. Germline trimming cut 4 bases from V and 11 bases from J; bases unmatched to any gene: 8. CDR1 is SGHNT and CDR2 is YYREEE in the germline V gene (reference sequence). CDR3 sequence: CASSTDRGLEYF. In nucleotides, the CDR3 is TGTGCCAGCAGCACCGACAGGGGTTTGGAGTACTTC.

The rearrangement links TRBV7-2 to TRBJ2-1, with 7 bases identical to TRBD2. J lost 5 bases, V lost 4 bases, and 14 bases had no gene match. The length of the CDR3 is 17 residues. Germline V gives CDR1 SGHTA, CDR2 FQGNSA. The DNA for the CDR3 is TGTGCCAGCAGCTCCCAGTTCAGCGGGATCGGGGACAATGAGCAGTTCTTC. Translating gives CASSSQFSGIGDNEQFF. Full variable domain (remainder filled in from reference TRBV7-2 and TRBJ2-1): GAGVSQSPSNKVTEKGKDVELRCDPISGHTALYWYRQSLGQGLEFLIYFQGNSAPDKSGLPSDRFSAERTGGSVSTLTIQRTQQEDSAVYLCASSSQFSGIGDNEQFFGPGTRLTVL.

The J gene is TRBJ2-1, the V gene TRBV7-9; D possibly corresponds to TRBD1 (5 bases). The germline V and J ends were trimmed by 6 bases and 2 bases, with 11 bases remaining between them. CDR1 is SEHNR and CDR2 is FQNEAQ in the germline V gene (reference sequence). This CDR3 region has 14 residues. CDR3 amino acids: CASRPLTAYNEQFF. The CDR3 DNA is TGTGCCAGCAGGCCTCTGACAGCCTACAATGAGCAGTTCTTC.

This rearrangement joins TRBV7-3 to TRBJ2-7; no clear D gene. Trimming pared 2 bases from V and 0 bases from J, leaving 8 bases between. The length of the CDR3 is 14 residues. In germline, CDR1 is SGHTA, CDR2 FQGTGA. The CDR3 sequence: CASSLELGSYEQYF. CDR3 nucleotides: TGTGCCAGCAGCTTAGAGTTGGGCTCCTACGAGCAGTACTTC. The entire variable domain, with the rest obtained from reference TRBV7-3 and TRBJ2-7, is as follows: GAGVSQTPSNKVTEKGKYVELRCDPISGHTALYWYRQSLGQGPEFLIYFQGTGAADDSGLPNDRFFAVRPEGSVSTLKIQRTERGDSAVYLCASSLELGSYEQYFGPGTRLTVT.

The V gene is TRBV4-2, the J gene TRBJ1-1, with D possibly being TRBD1 (5 bases). The CDR3 spans 13 residues. V lost 5 bases to trimming and J lost 3 bases, with 10 bases between them. CDR1 is LGHNA and CDR2 is YNFKEQ in the germline V gene. The CDR3 loop reads CASSDEGYTEAFF. The CDR3 nucleotides read TGTGCCAGCAGCGATGAGGGGTACACTGAAGCTTTCTTT.

This clone turned up a few times. This sequence joins TRBV5-1 and TRBJ2-1, with D tentatively TRBD2 (6 bases). The CDR3 is 16 residues long. The germline CDR1 and CDR2 sequences are SGHRS and YFSETQ. Trimming removed 0 bases from V and 0 bases from J, with 10 bases in between. CDR3 region: CASSLAAGSSYNEQFF. CDR3 coding DNA: TGCGCCAGCAGCTTGGCTGCGGGGAGCTCCTACAATGAGCAGTTCTTC.

The chain links TRBV7-3 to TRBJ1-5; D not certain. The ends were cut back, 7 bases at V and 1 base at J, with 20 bases in the middle. Germline V gives CDR1 SGHTA, CDR2 FQGTGA. The CDR3 length is 17 residues. For the CDR3, the DNA is TGTGCCAGCACCCCCAACAGAACACAAGGGAGCAATCAGCCCCAGCATTTT. Its translation is CASTPNRTQGSNQPQHF. The full variable domain, with the rest looked up from reference TRBV7-3 and TRBJ1-5, is GAGVSQTPSNKVTEKGKYVELRCDPISGHTALYWYRQSLGQGPEFLIYFQGTGAADDSGLPNDRFFAVRPEGSVSTLKIQRTERGDSAVYLCASTPNRTQGSNQPQHFGDGTRLSIL.

V and J are TRBV28 and TRBJ2-7; tentative D call: TRBD2 (6 bases). The V gene's germline CDR1 is MDHEN and CDR2 SYDVKM. The CDR3 runs 15 residues. The V end was cut by 6 bases, the J end by 0 bases, with 15 bases between. The CDR3 protein is CASRPRLGSSYEQYF. The CDR3, as DNA: TGTGCCAGCAGACCTCGACTAGGGAGCTCCTACGAGCAGTACTTC.

This clone was observed a single time. The chain uses TRBV9 and TRBJ2-5; 9 nucleotides align to TRBD1. This CDR3 is 17 amino acids long. V lost 0 bases, J lost 1 base, and 7 bases stayed unmatched. Germline assignment: CDR1 SGDLS and CDR2 YYNGEE. CDR3 nucleotide sequence: TGTGCCAGCAGCGTAGATCCTCCGGGACAGGGCCAAGAGACCCAGTACTTC. Amino acid sequence: CASSVDPPGQGQETQYF.

The V and J genes are TRBV30 and TRBJ2-3, with D uncertain. Germline CDR1 is GTSNPN and CDR2 is SVGIG (reference sequence). The CDR3 length is 13 residues. Trimming took 0 bases from V and 6 from J, leaving 10 bases between them. In DNA form, the CDR3 reads TGTGCCTGGAGTGTAATCGGCCGGGATACGCAGTATTTT. This gives the protein CAWSVIGRDTQYF.

This clone was recorded only once. This sequence joins TRBV2 and TRBJ2-2; tentatively, D is TRBD1 (6 bases). CDR1 SNHLY and CDR2 FYNNEI come from the germline V gene. Trimming took off 8 bases at V and 6 bases at J, with 16 bases between the two ends. CDR3 length: 14 residues. The CDR3 sequence is CASSGQKNSGELFF. CDR3 in DNA: TGTGCCAGCTCCGGACAGAAAAACTCCGGGGAGCTGTTTTTT.

This sequence joins TRBV13 and TRBJ1-6; the D gene is possibly TRBD1 (5 bases). Trimming stripped 6 bases from V and 7 bases from J, with 13 bases between. This CDR3 comprises 14 residues. CDR1 is PRHDT and CDR2 is FYEKMQ in the germline V gene (reference sequence). The CDR3 reads CASSYGAANSPLHF. The CDR3 DNA reads as TGTGCCAGCAGTTATGGGGCTGCAAATTCACCCCTCCACTTT.

This clone rates as medium-sized. The rearrangement links TRBV9 to TRBJ2-7; 7 bases agree with TRBD2. Looked up from germline, CDR1 is SGDLS and CDR2 is YYNGEE. Losses at the gene ends were 0 bases for V and 3 bases for J; bases not matched to a gene: 6. The CDR3 is made up of 15 amino acids. The CDR3 bases are TGTGCCAGCAGCGTAGGGGCTAGCGGAGACTACGAGCAGTACTTC. This codes for CASSVGASGDYEQYF.